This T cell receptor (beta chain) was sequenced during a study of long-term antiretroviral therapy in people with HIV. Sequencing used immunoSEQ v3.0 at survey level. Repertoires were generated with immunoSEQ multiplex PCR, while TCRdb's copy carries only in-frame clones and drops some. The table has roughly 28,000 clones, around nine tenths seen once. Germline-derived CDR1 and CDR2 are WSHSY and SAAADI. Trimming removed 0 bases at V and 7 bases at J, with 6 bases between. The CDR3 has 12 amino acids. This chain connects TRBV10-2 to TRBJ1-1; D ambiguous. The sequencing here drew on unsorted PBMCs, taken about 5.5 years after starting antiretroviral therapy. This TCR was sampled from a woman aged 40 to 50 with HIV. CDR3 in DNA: TGCGCCAGCAGTGAGTCCCAGCTTGAAGCTTTCTTT. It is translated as CASSESQLEAFF.